This T cell receptor beta chain was identified in a study of blood T cells in healthy people across ages. Study background: Capturing about one barcoded beta molecule per two T cells was achieved by template switching.

Using a J-beta primer mix together with a sample-barcoded 5' primer, a second PCR was run for about 6 to 11 cycles. Using its own MiXCR run on the 5' RACE reads, TCRdb lists one record per CDR3 protein. The table shows roughly 800,000 distinct CDR3 sequences, with roughly 50% occurring only once. V was trimmed by 1 base and J by 0 bases, leaving 7 bases between them. The V gene's germline CDR1 is SGHTA and CDR2 FQGNSA. The CDR3 is made up of 15 amino acids. No fewer than 6 million PBMCs went into each sample. Sequenced: blood. This TCR derives from a man aged 30-40 years in good health. The rearrangement joins TRBV7-2 to TRBJ2-1; D unclear. DNA of the CDR3: TGTGCCAGCAGCTTAGACGTGCACTCCTACAATGAGCAGTTCTTC. Its translation is CASSLDVHSYNEQFF.